This TCR beta chain was identified during a study of T-cell reconstitution after alpha-beta-depleted transplantation in children. V lost 3 bases, J lost 5 bases, and 12 bases lay in between. The CDR3 has 14 residues. From germline, CDR1 is SGHRS and CDR2 YFSETQ. A library of TCRbeta sequences, prepared with unique molecular identifiers, was generated. MiXCR was run by TCRdb on the PCR reads, yielding one entry per CDR3 protein. In the table there are about 340,000 distinct CDR3 sequences, 10% of which are singletons. This clonotype has a handful of counts. This sequence was found in a human donor who donated a stem cell graft to a child with acute lymphoblastic leukemia. This specimen consisted of PBMCs from the stem cell graft donor, obtained from the stem cell graft. V usage is TRBV5-1 and J usage is TRBJ2-1; maybe TRBD2 (5 bases). CDR3 sequence (DNA): TGCGCCAGCAGCTCTGGGAGTTCTAACAATGAGCAGTTCTTC. Translated: CASSSGSSNNEQFF.